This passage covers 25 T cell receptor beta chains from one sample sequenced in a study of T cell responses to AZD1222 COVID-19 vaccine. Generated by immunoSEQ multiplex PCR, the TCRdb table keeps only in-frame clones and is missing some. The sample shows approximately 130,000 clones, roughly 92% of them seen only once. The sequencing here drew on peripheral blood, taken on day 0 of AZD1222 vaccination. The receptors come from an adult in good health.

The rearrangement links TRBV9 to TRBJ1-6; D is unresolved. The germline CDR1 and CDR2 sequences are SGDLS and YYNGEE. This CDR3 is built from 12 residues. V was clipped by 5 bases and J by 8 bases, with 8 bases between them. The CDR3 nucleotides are TGTGCCAGCAGAGACGATTATTCACCCCTCCACTTT. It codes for CASRDDYSPLHF.

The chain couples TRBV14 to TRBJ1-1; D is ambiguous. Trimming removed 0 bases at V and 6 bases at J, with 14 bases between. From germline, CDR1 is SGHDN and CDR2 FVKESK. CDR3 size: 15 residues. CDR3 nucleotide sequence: TGTGCCAGCAGCCAAGAATTCAGGTTTGGCGCTGAAGCTTTCTTT. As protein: CASSQEFRFGAEAFF.

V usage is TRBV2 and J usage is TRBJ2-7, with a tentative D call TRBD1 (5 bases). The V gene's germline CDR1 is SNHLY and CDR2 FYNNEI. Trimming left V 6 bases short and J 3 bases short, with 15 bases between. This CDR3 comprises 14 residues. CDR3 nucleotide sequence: TGTGCCAGCAGACCCAGGGCCTGGGGCTACGAGCAGTACTTC. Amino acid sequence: CASRPRAWGYEQYF.

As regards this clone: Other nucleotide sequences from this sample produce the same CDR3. The CDR3: CATSRDGGTGANVLTF. In DNA, the CDR3 is TGTGCCACCAGCAGAGATGGGGGAACTGGGGCCAACGTCCTGACTTTC. V and J are TRBV15 and TRBJ2-6; D might be TRBD1 or TRBD2, each matching 5 bases. This CDR3 region has 16 residues. Germline CDR1 reads LNHNV; CDR2 reads YYDKDF (reference sequence). Trimming cost V 0 bases and J 2 bases, with 8 bases left between them.

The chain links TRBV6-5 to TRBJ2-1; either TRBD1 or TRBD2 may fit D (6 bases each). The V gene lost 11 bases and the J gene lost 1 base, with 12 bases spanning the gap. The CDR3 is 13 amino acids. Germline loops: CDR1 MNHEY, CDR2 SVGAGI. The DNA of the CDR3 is TGTGCCTCAAGGAGGGGGTCCTACAATGAGCAGTTCTTC. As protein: CASRRGSYNEQFF.

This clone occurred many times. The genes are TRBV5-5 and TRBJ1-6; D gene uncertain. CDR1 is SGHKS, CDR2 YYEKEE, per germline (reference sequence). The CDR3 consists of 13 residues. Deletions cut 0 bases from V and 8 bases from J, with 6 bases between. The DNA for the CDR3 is TGTGCCAGCAGCTTGGGGGTCCATTCACCCCTCCACTTT. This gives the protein CASSLGVHSPLHF.

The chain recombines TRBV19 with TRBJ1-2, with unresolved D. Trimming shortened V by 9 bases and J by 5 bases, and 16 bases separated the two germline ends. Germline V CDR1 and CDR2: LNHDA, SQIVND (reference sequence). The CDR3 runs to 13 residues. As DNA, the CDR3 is TGTGCCAGCCGGCGCCCATCGGGGTATGGCTACACCTTC. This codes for CASRRPSGYGYTF.

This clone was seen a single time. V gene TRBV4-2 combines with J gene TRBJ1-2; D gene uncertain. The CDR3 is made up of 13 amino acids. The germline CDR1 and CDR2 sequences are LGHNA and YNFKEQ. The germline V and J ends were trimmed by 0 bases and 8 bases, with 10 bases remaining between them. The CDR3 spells CASSQDRQVGYTF. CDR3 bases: TGTGCCAGCAGCCAAGATCGGCAGGTCGGCTACACCTTC.

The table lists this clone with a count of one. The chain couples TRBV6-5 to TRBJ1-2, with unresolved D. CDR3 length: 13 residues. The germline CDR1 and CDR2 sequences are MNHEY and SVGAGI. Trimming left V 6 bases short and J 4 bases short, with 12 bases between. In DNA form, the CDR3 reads TGTGCCAGCAGGGACGGGGAAGTCTATGGCTACACCTTC. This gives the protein CASRDGEVYGYTF.

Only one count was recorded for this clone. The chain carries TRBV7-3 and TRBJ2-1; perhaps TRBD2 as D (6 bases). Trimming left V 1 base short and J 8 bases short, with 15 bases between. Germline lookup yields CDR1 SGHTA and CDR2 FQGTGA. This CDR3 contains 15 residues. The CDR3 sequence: CASSLIPTSSYEQFF. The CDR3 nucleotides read TGTGCCAGCAGCTTAATCCCCACTAGCTCCTATGAGCAGTTCTTC. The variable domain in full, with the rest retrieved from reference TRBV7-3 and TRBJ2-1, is GAGVSQTPSNKVTEKGKYVELRCDPISGHTALYWYRQSLGQGPEFLIYFQGTGAADDSGLPNDRFFAVRPEGSVSTLKIQRTERGDSAVYLCASSLIPTSSYEQFFGPGTRLTVL.

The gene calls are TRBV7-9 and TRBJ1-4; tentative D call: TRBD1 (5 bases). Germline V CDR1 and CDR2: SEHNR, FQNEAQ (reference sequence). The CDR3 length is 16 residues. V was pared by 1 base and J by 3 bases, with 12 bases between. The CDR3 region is CASSLGGEAANEKLFF. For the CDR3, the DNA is TGTGCCAGCAGCTTAGGAGGGGAGGCGGCTAATGAAAAACTGTTTTTT. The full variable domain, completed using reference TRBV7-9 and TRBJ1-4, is DTGVSQNPRHKITKRGQNVTFRCDPISEHNRLYWYRQTLGQGPEFLTYFQNEAQLEKSRLLSDRFSAERPKGSFSTLEIQRTEQGDSAMYLCASSLGGEAANEKLFFGSGTQLSVL.

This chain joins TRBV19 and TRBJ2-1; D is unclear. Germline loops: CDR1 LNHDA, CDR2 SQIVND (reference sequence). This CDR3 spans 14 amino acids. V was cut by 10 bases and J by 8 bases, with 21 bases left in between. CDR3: CATSHSPPLDEQFF. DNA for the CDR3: TGTGCCACGTCGCACTCGCCTCCTCTGGATGAGCAGTTCTTC.

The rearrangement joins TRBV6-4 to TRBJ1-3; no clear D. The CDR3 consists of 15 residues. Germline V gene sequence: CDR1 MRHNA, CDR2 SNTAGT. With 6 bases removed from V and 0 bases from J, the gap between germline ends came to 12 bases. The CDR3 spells CASRTARCSGNTIYF. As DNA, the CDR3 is TGTGCCAGCAGGACGGCCCGGTGCTCTGGAAACACCATATATTTT.

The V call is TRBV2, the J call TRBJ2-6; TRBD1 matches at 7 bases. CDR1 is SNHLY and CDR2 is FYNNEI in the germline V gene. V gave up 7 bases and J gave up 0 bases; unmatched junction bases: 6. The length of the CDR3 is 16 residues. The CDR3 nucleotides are TGTGCCAGCACCCAGGGGGAGATCTCTGGGGCCAACGTCCTGACTTTC. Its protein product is CASTQGEISGANVLTF.

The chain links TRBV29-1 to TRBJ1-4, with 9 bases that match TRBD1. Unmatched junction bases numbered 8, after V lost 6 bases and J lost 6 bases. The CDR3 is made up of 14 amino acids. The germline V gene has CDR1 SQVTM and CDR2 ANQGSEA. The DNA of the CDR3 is TGCAGCGTCCTCGGGACAGGGTGGGATGAAAAACTGTTTTTT. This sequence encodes CSVLGTGWDEKLFF.

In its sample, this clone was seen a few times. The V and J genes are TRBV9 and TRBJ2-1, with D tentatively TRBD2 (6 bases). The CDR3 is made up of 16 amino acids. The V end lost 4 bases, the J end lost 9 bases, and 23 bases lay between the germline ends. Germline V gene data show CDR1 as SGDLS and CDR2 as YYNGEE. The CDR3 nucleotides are TGTGCCAGCAGCACTCTGGGACTCGCAAATACGGGTGAGCAGTTCTTC. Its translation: CASSTLGLANTGEQFF.

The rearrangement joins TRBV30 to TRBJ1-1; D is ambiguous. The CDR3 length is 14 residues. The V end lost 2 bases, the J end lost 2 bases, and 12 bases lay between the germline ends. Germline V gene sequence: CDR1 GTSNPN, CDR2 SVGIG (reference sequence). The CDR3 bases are TGTGCCTGGAGTAACACAGTGACTAACACTGAAGCTTTCTTT. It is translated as CAWSNTVTNTEAFF.

CDR3 protein: CASSYSLTAPYEQYF. The CDR3 region has the DNA TGTGCCAGCAGTTACTCGTTGACAGCCCCCTACGAGCAGTACTTC. V and J are TRBV6-5 and TRBJ2-7, with D maybe TRBD1 (5 bases). The V gene's germline CDR1 is MNHEY and CDR2 SVGAGI. Trimming pared 0 bases from V and 2 bases from J, leaving 11 bases between. The CDR3 runs to 15 residues.

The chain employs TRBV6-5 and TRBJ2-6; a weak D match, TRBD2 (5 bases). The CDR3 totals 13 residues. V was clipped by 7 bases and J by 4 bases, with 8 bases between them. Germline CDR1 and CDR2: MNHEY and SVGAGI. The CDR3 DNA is TGTGCCAGCACCCGCGGGGGGGCCAACGTCCTGACTTTC. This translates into CASTRGGANVLTF.

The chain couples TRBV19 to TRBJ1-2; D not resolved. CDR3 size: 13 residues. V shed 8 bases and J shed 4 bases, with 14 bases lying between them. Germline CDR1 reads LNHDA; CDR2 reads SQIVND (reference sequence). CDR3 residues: CASAQRDFYGYTF. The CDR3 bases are TGTGCCAGTGCGCAGAGGGATTTCTATGGCTACACCTTC.

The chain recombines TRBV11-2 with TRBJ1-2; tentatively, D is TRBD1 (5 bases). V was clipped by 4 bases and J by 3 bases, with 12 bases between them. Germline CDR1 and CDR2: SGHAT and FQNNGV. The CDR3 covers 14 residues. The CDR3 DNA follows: TGTGCCAGCAGCTCAACAGGACGGGACTATGGCTACACCTTC. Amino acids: CASSSTGRDYGYTF.

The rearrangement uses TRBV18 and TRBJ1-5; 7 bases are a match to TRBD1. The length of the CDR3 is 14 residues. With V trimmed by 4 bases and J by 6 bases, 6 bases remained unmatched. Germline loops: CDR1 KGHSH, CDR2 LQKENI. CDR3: CASSRRQGGQPQHF. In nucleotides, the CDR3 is TGTGCCAGCTCACGGAGACAGGGCGGTCAGCCCCAGCATTTT.

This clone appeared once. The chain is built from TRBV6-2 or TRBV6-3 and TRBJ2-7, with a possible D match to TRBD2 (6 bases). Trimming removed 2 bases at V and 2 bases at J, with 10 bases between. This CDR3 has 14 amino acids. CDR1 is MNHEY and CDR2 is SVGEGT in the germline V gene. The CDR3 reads CASSYVGGTYEQYF. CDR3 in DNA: TGTGCCAGCAGTTACGTGGGGGGAACCTACGAGCAGTACTTC.

CDR3: CASSSFTGNTEAFF. The CDR3 DNA reads as TGTGCCAGCAGTAGTTTTACAGGGAACACTGAAGCTTTCTTT. The rearrangement links TRBV3-1 (or the pseudogene TRBV3-2) to TRBJ1-1; D is perhaps TRBD1 (5 bases). Trimming shortened V by 6 bases and J by 1 base, and 12 bases separated the two germline ends. Germline V CDR1 and CDR2: LGHDT, YNNKEL (reference sequence). The CDR3 has 14 amino acids.

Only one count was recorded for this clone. CDR3 sequence (DNA): TGTGCCAGCAGCTTAGGGGATGAGCAGTTCTTC. The encoded protein is CASSLGDEQFF. V is TRBV7-9 and J is TRBJ2-1; D gene uncertain. Trimming left V 1 base short and J 8 bases short, with 3 bases between. Per germline, CDR1 SEHNR and CDR2 FQNEAQ (reference sequence). The CDR3 has 11 residues. Filled out from reference TRBV7-9 and TRBJ2-1, the complete variable domain reads DTGVSQNPRHKITKRGQNVTFRCDPISEHNRLYWYRQTLGQGPEFLTYFQNEAQLEKSRLLSDRFSAERPKGSFSTLEIQRTEQGDSAMYLCASSLGDEQFFGPGTRLTVL.